This T cell receptor (beta chain) was retrieved from a study of Ad26.COV2.S vaccination and SARS-CoV-2 variants. Looked up from germline, CDR1 is LGHDT and CDR2 is YNNKEL (reference sequence). The CDR3 loop spans 16 amino acids. Trimming removed 2 bases from V and 4 bases from J, with 15 bases in between. Sequenced by immunoSEQ multiplex PCR; TCRdb stores in-frame clones only, minus some. The profile shows about 350,000 clones, approximately 86% of them singletons. The sample's treatment: roughly 20 received Ad26.COV2.S at low or high dose, single or two shots; 5 received placebo; per-sample allocation not given. Sampling was done on day 63 after the first vaccine or placebo injection.

The clonotype originates from a person between 18 and 65 years old who received the Ad26.COV2.S COVID-19 vaccine or a placebo. Here the sequenced sample was peripheral blood, taken in a trial of Ad26.COV2.S vaccine versus placebo. This chain joins TRBV3-1 (or the pseudogene TRBV3-2) and TRBJ1-3; D is possibly TRBD1 (6 bases). The CDR3 coding sequence is TGTGCCAGCAGCCAAAACATCAGGGGAATGGGAAACACCATATATTTT. Translating it yields CASSQNIRGMGNTIYF.